This is a list of T cell receptor beta chains from one sample in a study of blood T cells in healthy people across ages. TCRdb re-called the 5' RACE reads through MiXCR, storing one row per CDR3 protein. The data contain roughly 1 million distinct CDR3 sequences, under 30% of them singletons. These same data were also listed under a study on T cells of mothers and their children.

The specimen was blood. Receptors originate from a girl aged 2 to 10 in good health. Both conserved end residues are part of each CDR3. Each record gives: D gene, V gene, clone size, J gene, CDR3 protein, CDR3 DNA. A D gene is named only where the DNA matches it firmly. Size tells how often a clone was seen (once, few, many) or the class of an expanded clone, and some rows leave it out.

.	TRBV2	.	TRBJ1-1	CASSDNTEVYTEAFF	TGTGCCAGCAGTGACAACACGGAGGTTTACACTGAAGCTTTCTTT
.	TRBV20-1	.	TRBJ2-5	CSARQGWETQYF	TGCAGTGCTAGGCAGGGATGGGAGACCCAGTACTTC
.	TRBV12-3/TRBV12-4	few	TRBJ1-4	CASSRDPQNGEKLFF	TGTGCCAGCAGCCGGGACCCCCAAAATGGTGAAAAACTGTTTTTT
TRBD1	TRBV12-3/TRBV12-4	.	TRBJ1-2	CASSFGQGSYGYTF	TGTGCCAGCAGTTTCGGACAGGGAAGCTATGGCTACACCTTC
.	TRBV15	few	TRBJ2-7	CATSREVRYTFPSYEQYF	TGTGCCACCAGCAGAGAAGTAAGGTATACCTTCCCTTCCTACGAGCAGTACTTC
.	TRBV7-9	many	TRBJ2-1	CASSPTGYEQFF	TGTGCCAGCAGTCCGACAGGTTATGAGCAGTTCTTC
TRBD1	TRBV27	.	TRBJ2-7	CASRELADRGGYEQYF	TGTGCCAGCAGGGAACTCGCGGACAGGGGTGGTTACGAGCAGTACTTC
.	TRBV29-1	.	TRBJ1-1	CSAERGDTEAFF	TGCAGCGCTGAAAGGGGGGACACTGAAGCTTTCTTT
.	TRBV20-1	few	TRBJ2-7	CSASFSKNTYERYF	TGCAGTGCTAGCTTCTCCAAGAATACCTACGAGCGGTACTTC
.	TRBV4-3	.	TRBJ2-7	CASSQEVGGSLMGEQYF	TGCGCCAGCAGCCAAGAAGTAGGAGGTTCCCTTATGGGGGAGCAGTACTTC
.	TRBV11-2	once	TRBJ2-7	CASSLDLGRAAYEQYF	TGTGCCAGCAGCTTAGATCTCGGGCGGGCTGCCTACGAGCAGTACTTC
.	TRBV6-1	few	TRBJ2-6	CASSDDSLLAGANVLTF	TGTGCCAGCAGTGATGACAGTTTACTTGCTGGGGCCAACGTCCTGACTTTC
.	TRBV12-3/TRBV12-4	few	TRBJ1-4	CASSTGEKLFF	TGTGCCAGCAGTACCGGGGAAAAACTGTTTTTT
.	TRBV2	.	TRBJ1-2	CAITVFHGYTF	TGTGCCATCACAGTTTTTCATGGCTACACCTTC
.	TRBV6-2/TRBV6-3	few	TRBJ2-4	CASSYPTASGKNIQYF	TGTGCCAGCAGTTACCCGACCGCTTCTGGCAAAAACATTCAGTACTTC
.	TRBV4-3	few	TRBJ1-2	CASSQPMDGYTF	TGCGCCAGCAGCCAACCTATGGACGGCTACACCTTC
.	TRBV29-1	.	TRBJ2-7	CSAGVDRGSYEQYF	TGCAGCGCCGGGGTCGATAGGGGGTCCTACGAGCAGTACTTC
.	TRBV7-2	few	TRBJ2-7	CTSSFQPQSSYEQYF	TGTACCAGCAGCTTTCAACCCCAGAGCTCCTACGAGCAGTACTTC
.	TRBV4-2	few	TRBJ2-7	CASSPRDGAYEQYF	TGTGCCAGCAGCCCCCGGGACGGAGCCTACGAGCAGTACTTC
.	TRBV4-3	few	TRBJ1-4	CASSFGGGMNEKLFF	TGCGCCAGCAGCTTCGGCGGGGGGATGAATGAAAAACTGTTTTTT
.	TRBV4-3	.	TRBJ2-2	CASSQGGPGELFF	TGCGCCAGCAGCCAAGGTGGTCCCGGGGAGCTGTTTTTT
.	TRBV7-2	many	TRBJ2-7	CASSLGRGEQYF	TGTGCCAGCAGCTTAGGTCGGGGAGAGCAGTACTTC
TRBD1	TRBV25-1	few	TRBJ2-3	CASEQGNTDTQYF	TGTGCCAGCGAACAGGGGAACACAGATACGCAGTATTTT
TRBD2	TRBV11-2	few	TRBJ2-5	CASSLVRGSETQYF	TGTGCCAGCAGCTTAGTCCGCGGGAGCGAGACCCAGTACTTC
TRBD2	TRBV12-3/TRBV12-4	.	TRBJ2-3	CASSQEWASGSFSDTQYF	TGTGCCAGCAGTCAAGAATGGGCTAGCGGGAGCTTTTCGGATACGCAGTATTTT
TRBD1	TRBV12-3/TRBV12-4	few	TRBJ2-7	CASSLLPGTGGFLEQYF	TGTGCCAGCAGTTTACTACCTGGGACAGGGGGCTTTCTCGAGCAGTACTTC
.	TRBV12-3/TRBV12-4	.	TRBJ2-1	CASMDPRVDEQFF	TGTGCCAGCATGGACCCGCGTGTAGATGAGCAGTTCTTC
.	TRBV21-1	.	TRBJ1-2	CASSNSSGTVFGYTF	TGTGCCAGCAGCAACTCCTCCGGGACAGTGTTTGGCTACACCTTC
TRBD1	TRBV28	.	TRBJ2-1	CASSLRTGGRNEQFF	TGTGCCAGCAGTTTACGTACAGGGGGCAGGAATGAGCAGTTCTTC
TRBD1	TRBV29-1	.	TRBJ2-5	CSVAGTELTQYF	TGCAGCGTTGCCGGGACAGAATTAACCCAGTACTTC
TRBD1	TRBV28	.	TRBJ1-1	CASSQQGSMNTEAFF	TGTGCCAGCAGCCAACAGGGGTCAATGAACACTGAAGCTTTCTTT
TRBD2	TRBV28	few	TRBJ2-6	CASTGGFSGANVLTF	TGTGCCAGCACGGGGGGTTTTTCTGGGGCCAACGTCCTGACTTTC
TRBD1	TRBV20-1	few	TRBJ1-2	CSASPTGVDGYTF	TGCAGTGCTAGCCCAACAGGGGTCGATGGCTACACCTTC
.	TRBV6-2/TRBV6-3	few	TRBJ1-5	CASSFQGLTGPQHF	TGTGCCAGCAGTTTTCAAGGACTGACGGGGCCCCAGCATTTT
.	TRBV28	.	TRBJ1-3	CASTRLGSGNTIYF	TGTGCCAGTACTAGACTTGGCTCTGGAAACACCATATATTTT
TRBD1	TRBV6-2/TRBV6-3	once	TRBJ2-3	CASSYSTGGIEATQYF	TGTGCCAGCAGTTACTCGACAGGGGGGATTGAGGCTACGCAGTATTTT
.	TRBV19	.	TRBJ1-2	CATSDSSHGYTF	TGTGCCACGTCAGACAGCTCCCATGGCTACACCTTC
.	TRBV10-3	.	TRBJ2-1	CAISRGGSSYNEQFF	TGTGCCATCAGTCGAGGGGGTAGCTCCTACAATGAGCAGTTCTTC
.	TRBV5-1	few	TRBJ2-1	CASSLVGAGNEQFF	TGCGCCAGCAGCTTGGTGGGGGCGGGGAATGAGCAGTTCTTC